A single T cell receptor (beta chain) is shown here with its context. The antigen remains unidentified. Produced via immunoSEQ multiplex PCR; TCRdb's table is partial and in-frame only. Of around 40,000 clones detected, over 80% appear once; the ten largest clones hold 1.1%. The V gene lost 0 bases and the J gene lost 6 bases, with 18 bases spanning the gap. From germline, CDR1 is SGHRS and CDR2 YFSETQ. The CDR3 totals 16 residues. Mismatch repair deficiency was confirmed in all patients, by PCR or immunohistochemistry. Three pembrolizumab responders had their TCRs sequenced. The data originate from a study of PD-1 blockade in mismatch repair-deficient tumors. As for the study in general: Patients had about 13 mismatch repair-deficient cancer types and were previously treated and progressing.

Findings and limits, study-wide: Rapid post-treatment expansion, then contraction, generally preceding radiologic response, marked tumor-resident clones.

The chain employs TRBV5-1 and TRBJ1-2; D possibly corresponds to TRBD1 (5 bases). Sequencing used PBMCs, obtained about 40 weeks after starting pembrolizumab. This clonotype was sampled from an adult with mismatch repair-deficient cancer. The CDR3 region is CASSLDRPVGGDGYTF. CDR3 in DNA: TGCGCCAGCAGCTTGGACCGCCCTGTCGGGGGGGATGGCTACACCTTC.